The T cell receptor beta chain under discussion was sequenced for a study of blood T cells in healthy people across ages. The CDR3 is made up of 14 amino acids. V shed 8 bases, J shed 2 bases, and the junction held 6 bases outside the gene matches. Germline V gives CDR1 SNHLY, CDR2 FYNNEI. Note on this clonotype: The antigen is unknown.

Through a sample-barcoded 5' primer and a J-beta primer mix, a second PCR was run for about 6 to 11 cycles. From the 5' RACE reads, TCRdb called clonotypes with MiXCR, one entry per CDR3 protein. This table has around 1.7 million distinct CDR3 sequences, roughly 27% appearing once. Whole-study findings and limits: Unsorted PBMCs ruled out conclusive naive versus antigen-experienced comparison.

Sequenced: blood. The rearrangement joins TRBV2 to TRBJ2-7, with 10 bases that match TRBD2. The TCR originated in a woman aged 25 to 39 in good health. In DNA, the CDR3 is TGTGCCAGCGGAAATCTAGCGGGAGCCTACGAGCAGTACTTC. Protein: CASGNLAGAYEQYF.